This T cell receptor beta chain was identified in a study of T-cell reconstitution after alpha-beta-depleted transplantation in children. Whole-study results and caveats: The authors attributed T-cell counts and diversity one year after transplant mostly to newly produced T cells.

The germline CDR1 and CDR2 sequences are MNHNS and SASEGT. V was cut by 11 bases and J by 4 bases, with 20 bases left in between. The CDR3 consists of 14 residues. This clonotype was found a few times. What it binds is unknown. A TCRbeta library incorporating unique molecular identifiers was prepared. TCRdb redid the calling of the PCR reads with MiXCR, one entry per CDR3 protein. The data hold 85,000 to 120,000 distinct CDR3 sequences, with 6% to 9% observed a single time. The source was PBMCs, collected before TCRalphabeta/CD19-depleted stem cell transplant. This TCR derives from a boy aged 2-9 years with acute lymphoblastic leukemia, due to receive a stem cell transplant. V and J are TRBV6-1 and TRBJ1-1; D is ambiguous. The CDR3: CARQTPSRGTEAFF. For the CDR3, the DNA is TGTGCCCGTCAGACCCCGTCCCGCGGCACTGAAGCTTTCTTT.